This TCR beta chain was found in a study of T cell responses to AZD1222 COVID-19 vaccine. General study points: Only six or seven AZD1222 recipients were seropositive at baseline. Without day 14 samples, only post-peak T cell repertoires were studied.

Details on this clone: Its specificity is unknown.

The CDR3 totals 14 residues. Looked up from germline, CDR1 is LNHDA and CDR2 is SQIVND (reference sequence). V lost 5 bases, J lost 5 bases, and 12 bases lay in between. The method was immunoSEQ multiplex PCR; TCRdb's version includes in-frame clones alone and lacks a portion of them. The table includes 100,000 to 150,000 clones, around 89% detected once. This sample comprised peripheral blood, obtained on day 0 of MenACWY control vaccination. This clonotype was obtained from an adult in good health. The chain couples TRBV19 to TRBJ2-2, with D hard to call. CDR3 nucleotide sequence: TGTGCCAGTAGTCCACCCGAAGAGACCGGGGAGCTGTTTTTT. Protein: CASSPPEETGELFF.